These 10 T cell receptor beta chains share one sample of origin, sequenced in a study of cytomegalovirus exposure and HLA in healthy donors. Both 60 Vbeta primers and 13 Jbeta primers went into the PCR. The repertoire was sequenced with immunoSEQ multiplex PCR; TCRdb's copy has only in-frame clones and lacks some. The sample includes some 180,000 clones, about 80% of them seen just once. Sequenced input: PBMCs. All receptors derive from a middle-aged man in good health and CMV-seronegative.

The chain links TRBV27 to TRBJ2-7; TRBD2 aligns across 7 bases. Losses at the gene ends were 8 bases for V and 1 base for J; bases not matched to a gene: 2. Germline CDR1 MNHEY, CDR2 SMNVEV (reference sequence). The CDR3 sequence is 12 residues long. The CDR3: CASGRGSYEQYF. The CDR3, as DNA: TGTGCCAGCGGGAGGGGATCCTACGAGCAGTACTTC.

The rearrangement joins TRBV7-2 to TRBJ1-1; D call uncertain. CDR3 length: 16 residues. V was clipped by 2 bases and J by 0 bases, with 13 bases between them. The germline V gene encodes CDR1 SGHTA and CDR2 FQGNSA. CDR3 bases: TGTGCCAGCAGCTTATACGCGAGACAATTGAACACTGAAGCTTTCTTT. Translating gives CASSLYARQLNTEAFF.

The chain employs TRBV18 and TRBJ1-1; TRBD1 is a possible D gene (5 bases). V was pared by 4 bases and J by 4 bases, with 13 bases between. Germline loops: CDR1 KGHSH, CDR2 LQKENI. The CDR3 sequence is 14 residues long. In DNA, the CDR3 is TGTGCCAGCTCACGATCAACCGGGGGCACTGAAGCTTTCTTT. Its protein is CASSRSTGGTEAFF. The whole variable domain, filled in from reference TRBV18 and TRBJ1-1, reads NAGVMQNPRHLVRRRGQEARLRCSPMKGHSHVYWYRQLPEEGLKFMVYLQKENIIDESGMPKERFSAEFPKEGPSILRIQQVVRGDSAAYFCASSRSTGGTEAFFGQGTRLTVV.

This rearrangement joins TRBV29-1 to TRBJ2-5, with D tentatively TRBD1 (7 bases). The V gene's germline CDR1 is SQVTM and CDR2 ANQGSEA. With 6 bases removed from V and 4 bases from J, the gap between germline ends came to 15 bases. This CDR3 contains 13 residues. Here the CDR3 DNA reads TGCAGCGTACGACAGGGAGGTTCAGAGACCCAGTACTTC. It codes for CSVRQGGSETQYF.

This clone was detected once. Here the CDR3 reads CASSGSMAGGSKLFF. DNA of the CDR3: TGTGCCAGCTCGGGGTCGATGGCAGGCGGGTCGAAACTGTTTTTT. The rearrangement uses TRBV18 and TRBJ1-4, with unresolved D. Trimming took off 6 bases at V and 11 bases at J, with 22 bases between the two ends. Germline V gene data show CDR1 as KGHSH and CDR2 as LQKENI. CDR3 length: 15 residues.

The J gene is TRBJ1-4, the V gene TRBV2, with TRBD1 identical over 8 bases. Trimming cost V 5 bases and J 7 bases; bases outside gene matches: 6. In germline, CDR1 is SNHLY, CDR2 FYNNEI. The CDR3 is 14 amino acids. CDR3 DNA: TGTGCCAGCAGTAGGACAGGGAATTTTGAAAAACTGTTTTTT. Its translation: CASSRTGNFEKLFF.

About this clone: Other DNA sequences from this sample encode an identical CDR3 as well. The CDR3 is CSADIGGNTIYF. CDR3 bases: TGCAGCGCGGACATCGGTGGAAACACCATATATTTT. The V and J genes are TRBV29-1 and TRBJ1-3; the D gene is possibly TRBD1 (5 bases). This CDR3 region has 12 residues. V was cut by 7 bases and J by 3 bases, with 10 bases left in between. In germline, CDR1 is SQVTM, CDR2 ANQGSEA.

The chain has TRBV7-2 and TRBJ2-7, with TRBD2 matching 12 bases. The length of the CDR3 is 17 residues. V dropped 2 bases and J dropped 0; count of bases not matched to a gene: 5. Germline V CDR1 and CDR2: SGHTA, FQGNSA. CDR3 amino acids: CASSLPLAGGSSYEQYF. CDR3 in DNA: TGTGCCAGCAGCTTACCACTAGCGGGGGGAAGCTCCTACGAGCAGTACTTC. The full variable domain, its missing parts supplied by reference TRBV7-2 and TRBJ2-7, is GAGVSQSPSNKVTEKGKDVELRCDPISGHTALYWYRQSLGQGLEFLIYFQGNSAPDKSGLPSDRFSAERTGGSVSTLTIQRTQQEDSAVYLCASSLPLAGGSSYEQYFGPGTRLTVT.

This chain links TRBV27 with TRBJ2-5, with D possibly matching TRBD2 (5 bases). The J call may be mistaken, given a closer DNA end match to TRBJ2-7. Germline CDR1 and CDR2: MNHEY and SMNVEV (reference sequence). The CDR3 extends over 14 amino acids. CDR3 in amino acids: CASSLGGPTYEQYF. CDR3 DNA sequence: TGTGCCAGCAGTTTAGGCGGGCCGACCTACGAGCAGTACTTC.

This rearrangement joins TRBV9 to TRBJ2-7, with D possibly matching TRBD2 (5 bases). Germline V lookup: CDR1 SGDLS, CDR2 YYNGEE. Trimming took 0 bases from V and 3 from J, leaving 10 bases between them. The CDR3 sequence is 14 residues long. The CDR3 here is CASSVGLGDYEQYF. The CDR3 nucleotides are TGTGCCAGCAGCGTAGGATTGGGAGACTACGAGCAGTACTTC.